Listed below are T cell receptor beta chains from one sample, sequenced in a study of T cell repertoires in cytomegalovirus infection. TCRdb analysed the reads with MiXCR anew, one entry per CDR3 protein. The data hold 600,000 to 700,000 distinct CDR3 sequences, with roughly 36% observed a single time. These receptors are not linked to any known antigen. The sequencing used cultured PBMCs, collected from culture after CMV antigen stimulation. Every receptor here comes from a human donor in good health (CMV status not recorded). Some clones in this sample may be carry-over from other donors' samples. CDR3s include the opening cysteine and the closing phenylalanine or tryptophan. The order of the fields is J gene, clone size, V gene, D gene, CDR3 DNA, CDR3 protein. The D gene is left open where the match is weak. Part of the rows lack a size; the others show once, few, many or a class for expanded clones.

TRBJ2-2 | NA | TRBV20-1 | TRBD2 | TGCAGTGCTAGAGTAGCGGGGGGGAACACCGGGGAGCTGTTTTTT | CSARVAGGNTGELFF
TRBJ2-5 | NA | TRBV18 | NA | TGTGCCAGCCTACCTAGAACTTCAGGGGACCAAGAGACCCAGTACTTC | CASLPRTSGDQETQYF
TRBJ2-7 | NA | TRBV7-8 | NA | TGTGCCAGCAGCTACCATGGACAGACCTACGAGCAGTACTTC | CASSYHGQTYEQYF
TRBJ1-2 | many | TRBV7-2 | NA | TGTGCCAGCAGCACTCGAACCGGGACACCTAATGGCTACACCTTC | CASSTRTGTPNGYTF
TRBJ2-7 | NA | TRBV20-1 | NA | TGCAGTGCTAGGGTACAGTCCTACGAGCAGTACTTC | CSARVQSYEQYF
TRBJ1-1 | few | TRBV7-6 | NA | TGTGCCAGCAGCGCACAGGCGCGGGTGAACACTGAAGCTTTCTTT | CASSAQARVNTEAFF
TRBJ1-2 | NA | TRBV10-3 | TRBD1 | TGTGCCATCAGTGAGTCACAGGGGGCGTATGGCTACACCTTC | CAISESQGAYGYTF
TRBJ2-1 | few | TRBV19 | NA | TGTGCCAGTAGTATTGTTCCTCGTCCTTACAATGAGCAGTTCTTC | CASSIVPRPYNEQFF
TRBJ2-3 | NA | TRBV11-2 | TRBD2 | TGTGCCAGCAGCCGGAACGGAGCGGGGGGAAGTCTTACGCAGTATTTT | CASSRNGAGGSLTQYF
TRBJ2-5 | few | TRBV4-1 | NA | TGCGCCAGCAGCCGCACCGGTCTCGGTCGGGAGACCCAGTACTTC | CASSRTGLGRETQYF
TRBJ1-4 | NA | TRBV7-9 | NA | TGTGCCAGCAGCCCGACAGGCCAGACCTTTTCTAATGAAAAACTGTTTTTT | CASSPTGQTFSNEKLFF
TRBJ1-2 | NA | TRBV12-3/TRBV12-4 | NA | TGTGCCAGCAGTTTTTCGAGTGGCTACACCTTC | CASSFSSGYTF
TRBJ1-5 | few | TRBV2 | NA | TGTGCCAGCTGTATGAGGGAGAATCAGCCCCAGCATTTT | CASCMRENQPQHF
TRBJ2-1 | NA | TRBV7-6 | TRBD2 | TGTGCCAGCAGCTCCCCACTAGCGGCTGGGTACAATGAGCAGTTCTTC | CASSSPLAAGYNEQFF
TRBJ2-1 | NA | TRBV7-2 | NA | TGTGCCAGCAGGCTGACCGGGACCGTCGGGGAGTTCTTC | CASRLTGTVGEFF
TRBJ1-4 | many | TRBV7-2 | NA | TGTGCCAGCAGCTTACACTCAGGGGCAGAAGAAAAACTGTTTTTT | CASSLHSGAEEKLFF
TRBJ1-4 | NA | TRBV5-5 | NA | TGTGCCAGCAGCTTAGTCAGAACCTCTTTCAATGAAAAACTGTTTTTT | CASSLVRTSFNEKLFF
TRBJ2-1 | many | TRBV7-2 | TRBD2 | TGTGCCAGCAGCCCCAGGTTCGGCGGGGGGAACAATGAGCAGTTCTTC | CASSPRFGGGNNEQFF
TRBJ2-5 | few | TRBV19 | TRBD2 | TGTGCCAGTAGTATCGCCCGGACTAGTACCCAAGAGACCCAGTACTTC | CASSIARTSTQETQYF
TRBJ2-3 | NA | TRBV11-2 | NA | TGTGCCAGCAGCTTATTGGGGGGTTATACGCAGTATTTT | CASSLLGGYTQYF
TRBJ1-4 | few | TRBV7-2 | NA | TGTGCCAGCAGCTTCACCGAGGGTGAAAAACTGTTTTTT | CASSFTEGEKLFF
TRBJ2-7 | NA | TRBV6-5 | TRBD1 | TGTGCCAGCAGTGCGGACAGGGGGAGGTACGAGCAGTACTTC | CASSADRGRYEQYF
TRBJ2-7 | many | TRBV7-2 | NA | TGTGCCAGCAGCTTAGCGGGGGGCTACGAGCAGTACTTC | CASSLAGGYEQYF
TRBJ1-5 | NA | TRBV27 | NA | TGTGCCAGCAGTACTAACAGGGTAGATCAGCCCCAGCATTTT | CASSTNRVDQPQHF
TRBJ1-1 | NA | TRBV19 | TRBD1 | TGTGCCAGTAGTACAAGACAGGGCGACCACACTGAAGCTTTCTTT | CASSTRQGDHTEAFF
TRBJ2-1 | few | TRBV12-3/TRBV12-4 | TRBD2 | TGTGCCAGCAGACTAACTAGCGGGGTCGCCAATGAGCAGTTCTTC | CASRLTSGVANEQFF
TRBJ2-2 | many | TRBV12-3/TRBV12-4 | NA | TGTGCCAGCAGTACTGGACTACCCACCGGGGAGCTGTTTTTT | CASSTGLPTGELFF
TRBJ2-7 | few | TRBV12-3/TRBV12-4 | NA | TGTGCCAGCAGCCCGAGGGCCCACGAGCAGTACTTC | CASSPRAHEQYF
TRBJ2-4 | NA | TRBV2 | NA | TGTGCCAACGGACTCTACAAAAACATTCAGTACTTC | CANGLYKNIQYF
TRBJ1-3 | NA | TRBV6-2/TRBV6-3 | NA | TGTGCCAGCACCGCGATGGTCTCTGGAAACACCATATATTTT | CASTAMVSGNTIYF
TRBJ2-2 | NA | TRBV27 | NA | TGTGCCAGCACTCGCAAGAGGGCGTCGACGGGCGGGGAGCTGTTTTTT | CASTRKRASTGGELFF
TRBJ1-4 | NA | TRBV7-2 | NA | TGTGCCAGCAGCTTAGGGGGGGTCAGGAAACTGTTTTTT | CASSLGGVRKLFF